Shown below are 16 T cell receptor beta chains from a single sample sequenced in a study of tumor-infiltrating lymphocytes in primary liver carcinoma. Using a constant-region primer together with ProtoScript II reverse transcriptase, TCR beta cDNA was made from about 500 ng of total RNA. ARM-PCR, slightly modified, supplied the TCR beta libraries through three nested multiplex PCR rounds. Two initial PCR rounds of approximately 10 cycles each paired TRBV1-TRBV30 forward primers with a C-beta reverse primer. TCRdb called the multiplex PCR reads again in MiXCR, with one record for every CDR3 protein. The data hold over 250,000 distinct CDR3 sequences, with around three fifths observed a single time. Extraction also yielded germline DNA, while blood RNA was obtained from unsorted whole blood. The specimen was peripheral blood. The receptor set was obtained from a woman aged 25 to 39 with primary liver carcinoma and hepatitis B virus infection.

This clonotype was detected only a few times. This chain uses TRBV10-3 with TRBJ2-3, with no clear D. The CDR3 spans 13 residues. Trimming left V 10 bases short and J 2 bases short, with 13 bases between. Germline CDR1 and CDR2: ENHRY and SYGVKD. CDR3 protein: CATTGDYTDTQYF. As DNA, the CDR3 is TGTGCCACCACTGGCGATTACACAGATACGCAGTATTTT.

Worth noting for this clonotype: At one end the junction does not follow the germline gene, possibly because of a read error. The J gene is TRBJ2-7, the V gene TRBV13; D might be TRBD1 (6 bases). This CDR3 has 17 residues. In germline, CDR1 is PRHDT, CDR2 FYEKMQ (reference sequence). CDR3 region: CASSSRVGTPQSYEQYF. CDR3 nucleotides: TGTGCGAGCAGCTCCCGAGTTGGGACACCCCAATCTTACGAGCAGTACTTC.

This clonotype was found once. This may be a read error: a much more frequent sequence differs by one nucleotide. V and J are TRBV29-1 and TRBJ1-1; no clear D. CDR1 and CDR2 from the germline V gene are SQVTM and ANQGSEA. The CDR3 is made up of 10 amino acids. CDR3 loop: CSVDGGQASF. The CDR3 DNA is TGCAGCGTTGATGGCGGGCAAGCTTCCTTT.

This clonotype was seen ten or more times. The chain joins TRBV29-1 to TRBJ2-5; D is perhaps TRBD2 (5 bases). This CDR3 region has 13 residues. V lost 5 bases to trimming and J lost 5 bases, with 15 bases between them. Germline lookup yields CDR1 SQVTM and CDR2 ANQGSEA. CDR3 nucleotide sequence: TGCAGCGTTAAGGCCTCCTGGGAGGAGACCCAGTACTTC. It codes for CSVKASWEETQYF.

Regarding this clonotype: Germline and junction disagree at one end, which may indicate a read error. The V call is TRBV11-3, the J call TRBJ2-7; D perhaps matches TRBD1 (6 bases). The length of the CDR3 is 14 residues. The germline V gene encodes CDR1 SGHNT and CDR2 YENEEA. The CDR3 nucleotides are TGTGCCAGCAGCATAGGGCAGGGGATATCCGAGCGGTACTTC. It is translated as CASSIGQGISERYF.

In its sample, this clonotype was seen once. A much larger clone is a single base away; this may be a read error. The chain combines TRBV4-3 with TRBJ2-7; 13 bases fit TRBD2. Germline CDR1 is LGHNA and CDR2 is YSLEER. The junction had 5 bases not matched to a gene; V was cut back by 0 bases and J by 6 bases. CDR3 length: 16 residues. The CDR3 sequence is CASSQELAGGVCEQYF. CDR3 bases: TGCGCCAGCAGCCAAGAACTAGCGGGAGGGGTATGCGAGCAGTACTTC.

The chain carries TRBV24-1 and TRBJ2-1; 8 bases line up with TRBD1. The CDR3 sequence is 14 residues long. Germline loops: CDR1 KGHDR, CDR2 SFDVKD. Losses at the gene ends were 7 bases for V and 9 bases for J; bases not matched to a gene: 10. CDR3 bases: TGTGCCACCAGCCCGGTACGGGACAGGAGTGAGCAGTTCTTC. Translated: CATSPVRDRSEQFF.

The rearrangement joins TRBV7-8 to TRBJ2-1, with 8 bases aligning to TRBD2. The V segment lost 2 bases and the J segment 7 bases; nucleotides outside the gene matches: 7. The CDR3 covers 15 residues. CDR1 SGHVS and CDR2 FQNEAQ come from the germline V gene. The CDR3 sequence: CASSLTGLGGNEQFF. The CDR3, as DNA: TGTGCCAGCAGCTTAACGGGACTAGGAGGGAATGAGCAGTTCTTC. Using reference TRBV7-8 and TRBJ2-1 for the parts outside the CDR3, the full variable domain is GAGVSQSPRYKVAKRGQDVALRCDPISGHVSLFWYQQALGQGPEFLTYFQNEAQLDKSGLPSDRFFAERPEGSVSTLKIQRTQQEDSAVYLCASSLTGLGGNEQFFGPGTRLTVL.

Turning to this clonotype: This may be a read error, as it is one base from a much larger clone. The chain recombines TRBV6-2 or TRBV6-3 with TRBJ2-7; D unclear. CDR3 length: 13 residues. V was shortened by 6 bases and J by 2 bases, with 11 bases between the two germline ends. In germline, CDR1 is MNHEY, CDR2 SVGEGT. Here the CDR3 DNA reads TGTGCCAGCAGAAAACAGAGCCCCTACGAGCAGTACTTC. It encodes CASRKQSPYEQYF.

This clonotype has at least ten counts. V is TRBV4-2 and J is TRBJ1-1; perhaps TRBD1 as D (6 bases). Germline CDR1 reads LGHNA; CDR2 reads YNFKEQ. The germline V and J ends were trimmed by 4 bases and 6 bases, with 18 bases remaining between them. The CDR3 covers 15 residues. In DNA, the CDR3 is TGTGCCAGCAGCCGCGCTACAGGGTCGTTAGCTGAAGCTTTCTTT. Amino acids: CASSRATGSLAEAFF.

On this clonotype itself: One end of the junction is discordant with germline, which a read error may explain. The chain is built from TRBV6-2 or TRBV6-3 and TRBJ1-2; D is ambiguous. The CDR3 is made up of 13 amino acids. In germline, CDR1 is MNHEY, CDR2 SVGEGT. The CDR3, as DNA: TGTGCCAGCCGCCCTATTATGCACTATGACTACACCTTC. Amino acids: CASRPIMHYDYTF.

This clonotype was observed a single time. A much larger clone lies a single base off, so this may be a read error. This chain links TRBV12-3 or TRBV12-4 with TRBJ2-4; 8 bases are shared with TRBD2. The CDR3 runs to 16 residues. CDR3 protein: CASSLFAGLAKIIQYF. CDR3 nucleotides: TGTGCCAGCAGTTTATTTGCAGGACTAGCCAAAATCATTCAGTACTTC.

Comment on this clonotype: At one end, the junction sequence differs from germline, possibly due to a read error. The V gene is TRBV6-6, the J gene TRBJ2-4; D is possibly TRBD2 (6 bases). Germline loops: CDR1 MNHNY, CDR2 SVGAGI (reference sequence). CDR3 length: 13 amino acids. The CDR3 bases are TGTGTCAGCAGGGACCCGCAGGAGGGCATTCAGTACTTC. This encodes CVSRDPQEGIQYF.

This clonotype occurred many times. V usage is TRBV6-6 and J usage is TRBJ2-4; 12 nucleotides match TRBD2. The CDR3 is 12 residues long. J gave up 8 bases and V 8 bases, and 1 base lay outside the gene matches. Germline V gene data show CDR1 as MNHNY and CDR2 as SVGAGI (reference sequence). In nucleotides, the CDR3 is TGTGCCAGCCGACTAGCGGGAGACATTCAGTACTTC. As protein: CASRLAGDIQYF.

This clonotype turned up a few times. The V and J genes are TRBV4-1 and TRBJ2-1; 14 bases agree with TRBD2. The CDR3 consists of 16 residues. Germline V CDR1 and CDR2: MGHRA, YSYEKL. V gave up 2 bases and J gave up 6 bases; unmatched junction bases: 3. The CDR3 nucleotides are TGCGCCAGCAGCCAACTCGGGACTAGCGGGAGCAATGAGCAGTTCTTC. It yields the protein CASSQLGTSGSNEQFF.

Comment on this clonotype: A junction boundary mismatches the germline segment, possibly from a read error. V and J are TRBV11-2 and TRBJ2-1; 9 bases are shared with TRBD1. Looked up from germline, CDR1 is SGHAT and CDR2 is FQNNGV. The CDR3 has 16 amino acids. The CDR3 spells CVSSLCGTGRYNEQFF. The CDR3 coding sequence is TGTGTCAGCAGCTTATGTGGGACAGGGCGCTACAATGAGCAGTTCTTC.